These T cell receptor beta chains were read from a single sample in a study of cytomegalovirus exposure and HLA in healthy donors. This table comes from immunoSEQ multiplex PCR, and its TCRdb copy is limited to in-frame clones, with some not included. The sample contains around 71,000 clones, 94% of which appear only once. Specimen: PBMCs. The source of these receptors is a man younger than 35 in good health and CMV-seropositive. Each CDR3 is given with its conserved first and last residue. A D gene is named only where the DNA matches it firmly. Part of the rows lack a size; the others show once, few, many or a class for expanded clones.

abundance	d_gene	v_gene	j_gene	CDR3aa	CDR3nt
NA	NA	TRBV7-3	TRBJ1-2	CASSPDRNYGYTF	TGTGCCAGCAGCCCTGACAGGAACTATGGCTACACCTTC
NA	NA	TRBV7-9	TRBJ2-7	CASNSPGDYEQYF	TGTGCCAGCAACTCCCCGGGGGACTACGAGCAGTACTTC
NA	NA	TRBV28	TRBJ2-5	CASSFNQETQYF	TGTGCCAGCAGTTTTAATCAAGAGACCCAGTACTTC
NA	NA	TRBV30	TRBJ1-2	CAWSLNYGYTF	TGTGCCTGGAGTCTTAACTATGGCTACACCTTC
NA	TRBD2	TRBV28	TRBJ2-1	CASSSSPGLRKEQFF	TGTGCCAGCAGTTCCTCTCCGGGACTACGAAAAGAGCAGTTCTTC
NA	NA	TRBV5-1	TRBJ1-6	CASSLYPGATESPLHF	TGCGCCAGCAGCTTGTACCCAGGGGCGACCGAATCACCCCTCCACTTT
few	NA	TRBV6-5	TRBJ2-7	CASSYDPEGGEQYF	TGTGCCAGCAGTTACGACCCTGAAGGGGGAGAGCAGTACTTC
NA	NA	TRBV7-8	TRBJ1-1	CASSDDHRAFF	TGTGCCAGCAGCGACGACCACAGAGCTTTCTTT
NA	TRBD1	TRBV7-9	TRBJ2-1	CASSGQGYNEQFF	TGTGCCAGCAGCGGACAGGGCTACAATGAGCAGTTCTTC
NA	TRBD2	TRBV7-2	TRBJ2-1	CASSFSGLGIGEQFF	TGTGCCAGCAGCTTTAGCGGGTTGGGAATCGGTGAGCAGTTCTTC
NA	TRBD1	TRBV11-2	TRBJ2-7	CASSNPGQGAYEQYF	TGTGCCAGCAGCAACCCCGGACAGGGGGCCTACGAGCAGTACTTC
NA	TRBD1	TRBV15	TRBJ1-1	CATSRDQDRAGAFF	TGTGCCACCAGCAGAGATCAAGACAGGGCAGGAGCTTTCTTT
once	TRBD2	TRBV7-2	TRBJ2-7	CASSFLSGRTSYEQYF	TGTGCCAGCAGCTTCCTTAGCGGGAGGACCTCCTACGAGCAGTACTTC
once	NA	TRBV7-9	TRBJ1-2	CASSLEGAGGYTF	TGTGCCAGCAGCTTAGAAGGGGCTGGTGGCTACACCTTC
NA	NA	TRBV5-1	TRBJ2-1	CASSLDQAINEQFF	TGCGCCAGCAGCTTGGACCAAGCGATCAATGAGCAGTTCTTC
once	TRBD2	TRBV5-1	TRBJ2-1	CASSLSGETYNEQFF	TGCGCCAGCAGCCTTAGCGGGGAAACCTACAATGAGCAGTTCTTC
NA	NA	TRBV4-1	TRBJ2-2	CASSLLLPGELFF	TGCGCCAGCAGCCTCTTACTACCCGGGGAGCTGTTTTTT
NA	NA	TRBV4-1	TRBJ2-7	CASSPLGTGNPYEQYF	TGCGCCAGCAGCCCCCTTGGCACCGGGAACCCTTACGAGCAGTACTTC
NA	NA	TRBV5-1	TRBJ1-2	CASSTGTRNYGYTF	TGCGCCAGCAGCACGGGGACACGGAACTATGGCTACACCTTC
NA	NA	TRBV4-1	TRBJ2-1	CASSQVQGRDNEQFF	TGCGCCAGCAGCCAAGTCCAGGGGAGGGACAATGAGCAGTTCTTC
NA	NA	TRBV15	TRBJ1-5	CATSRDLRRGHQPQHF	TGTGCCACCAGCAGAGATTTACGCAGGGGCCATCAGCCCCAGCATTTT
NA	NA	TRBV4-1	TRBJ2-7	CASSQDGVEQYF	TGCGCCAGCAGCCAAGACGGGGTCGAGCAGTACTTC